What follows are 3 T cell receptor beta chains derived from one specimen sequenced in a study of human T cells and chemical hapten exposure. Time point reported: pre-sensitization, week 0. Treatment of the sample: therapeutic diphenylcyclopropenone sensitization with weekly scalp DPC. TCRdb used MiXCR to reprocess the RACE reads, holding one entry per CDR3 protein. The table has 95,000 to 150,000 distinct CDR3 sequences, approximately 13% seen once; the top ten hold approximately 2.8%. The sequences come from whole blood, collected in connection with sensitization to the hapten diphenylcyclopropenone (DPC). These receptor sequences come from a woman aged 18-29 years with alopecia areata. Some clones in this sample may be carry-over from other donors' samples.

The sample holds many counts of this clonotype. The chain joins TRBV29-1 to TRBJ2-5; 10 bases map to TRBD2. V lost 6 bases and J lost 3; bases outside the gene matches: 7. There are 14 residues in the CDR3. Germline V lookup: CDR1 SQVTM, CDR2 ANQGSEA. CDR3 sequence (DNA): TGCAGCGTCCCTAGAACTAGCGGGGAAGAGACCCAGTACTTC. This gives the protein CSVPRTSGEETQYF.

This clonotype has a count of ten or more. The DNA of the CDR3 is TGTGCCAGCAGTGAATTGGACTTTAACACTGAAGCTTTCTTT. Translating it yields CASSELDFNTEAFF. The chain is built from TRBV25-1 and TRBJ1-1, with D unresolved. This CDR3 is built from 14 residues. Germline CDR1 is MGHDK and CDR2 is SYGVNS. V dropped 1 base and J dropped 2 bases, with 8 bases sitting between them. Full variable domain (remainder filled in from reference TRBV25-1 and TRBJ1-1): EADIYQTPRYLVIGTGKKITLECSQTMGHDKMYWYQQDPGMELHLIHYSYGVNSTEKGDLSSESTVSRIRTEHFPLTLESARPSHTSQYLCASSELDFNTEAFFGQGTRLTVV.

There are a few counts of this clonotype. CDR3 sequence: CASSFPGQGAREQYF. The DNA of the CDR3 is TGTGCCAGCAGCTTCCCGGGACAGGGGGCGCGTGAGCAGTACTTC. The gene calls are TRBV7-2 and TRBJ2-7; TRBD1 aligns across 12 bases. CDR3 length equals 15 residues. Germline CDR1 and CDR2: SGHTA and FQGNSA. J lost 7 bases, V lost 3 bases, and 7 bases had no gene match. The full variable domain, with the rest looked up from reference TRBV7-2 and TRBJ2-7, is GAGVSQSPSNKVTEKGKDVELRCDPISGHTALYWYRQSLGQGLEFLIYFQGNSAPDKSGLPSDRFSAERTGGSVSTLTIQRTQQEDSAVYLCASSFPGQGAREQYFGPGTRLTVT.